The rows below give T cell receptor beta chains drawn from one sample of a study of Graves' ophthalmopathy and Graves' hyperthyroidism. Each CDR3 protein is one row after TCRdb ran MiXCR on the multiplex PCR reads. This sample has over a million distinct CDR3 sequences, with approximately 35% found just once. Source material: peripheral blood or thyroid tissue (not recorded which). The receptors were gathered from an adult man with Graves' hyperthyroidism. CDR3s include the opening cysteine and the closing phenylalanine or tryptophan. The order of the fields is J gene, clone size, D gene, V gene, CDR3 protein, CDR3 DNA. The D gene is left open where the match is weak. Size is omitted from some rows. Given values are once, few, many or a class for expanded clones.

TRBJ1-2,many,.,TRBV6-5,CASSYSRGSGKGGYTF,TGTGCCAGCAGTTACTCGAGGGGCTCGGGAAAGGGTGGCTACACCTTC
TRBJ1-2,.,TRBD1,TRBV10-2,CASSEARDRVWGYTF,TGCGCCAGCAGTGAGGCGAGGGACAGGGTTTGGGGCTACACCTTC
TRBJ1-2,.,.,TRBV5-1,CASSPDGGFYGYTF,TGCGCCAGCAGCCCCGACGGGGGTTTCTATGGCTACACCTTC
TRBJ2-7,many,TRBD2,TRBV4-1,CASSQGSGSYEQYF,TGCGCCAGCAGCCAAGGCAGCGGGAGCTACGAGCAGTACTTC
TRBJ1-1,many,.,TRBV5-1,CASNQAPSLTEAFF,TGCGCCAGCAATCAGGCTCCCTCCCTAACTGAAGCTTTCTTT
TRBJ1-1,many,.,TRBV29-1,CSVEGGRTEAFF,TGCAGCGTTGAGGGGGGTCGGACTGAAGCTTTCTTT
TRBJ2-2,.,.,TRBV9,CASSVTAFTNTGELFF,TGTGCCAGCAGCGTGACAGCATTTACGAACACCGGGGAGCTGTTTTTT
TRBJ1-6,.,.,TRBV5-4,CASSLQSANSPLHF,TGTGCCAGCAGCTTGCAGTCTGCTAATTCACCCCTCCACTTT
TRBJ2-5,many,.,TRBV20-1,CSAAPFGGYQETQYF,TGCAGTGCTGCCCCGTTCGGGGGTTACCAAGAGACCCAGTACTTC
TRBJ2-5,once,TRBD1,TRBV29-1,CSVDRDRGQETQYF,TGCAGCGTAGACCGGGACAGGGGGCAAGAGACCCAGTACTTC
TRBJ1-5,.,.,TRBV7-9,CASSLEQGPQPQHF,TGTGCCAGCAGCCTTGAACAGGGACCCCAGCCCCAGCATTTT
TRBJ2-5,many,TRBD2,TRBV5-1,CASSLERESGYF,TGCGCCAGCAGCTTGGAGCGGGAGTCGGGTTACTTC
TRBJ2-7,.,TRBD1,TRBV5-1,CAFGTASYEQYF,TGCGCCTTCGGGACAGCAAGCTACGAGCAGTACTTC
TRBJ1-6,many,.,TRBV7-2,CASRTPGGYNSPLHF,TGTGCCAGCAGAACCCCTGGAGGGTATAATTCACCCCTCCACTTT
TRBJ2-5,many,.,TRBV7-2,CASSLKAQETQYF,TGTGCCAGCAGCTTAAAGGCCCAAGAGACCCAGTACTTC
TRBJ2-3,few,.,TRBV7-7,CASSLDGEDTQYF,TGTGCCAGCAGCTTAGATGGGGAGGATACGCAGTATTTT
TRBJ1-4,.,.,TRBV6-6,CASSGPGGNEKLFF,TGTGCCAGCAGTGGGCCGGGGGGTAATGAAAAACTGTTTTTT
TRBJ1-2,few,.,TRBV7-9,CASSFVQGYGYTF,TGTGCCAGCAGCTTCGTACAGGGATACGGTTACACCTTC
TRBJ1-1,.,.,TRBV6-5,CASSNDSWEAFF,TGTGCCAGCAGTAACGACAGTTGGGAAGCTTTCTTT
TRBJ2-2,.,TRBD1,TRBV6-5,CASSPVTGTGGPGELFF,TGTGCCAGCAGTCCAGTGACCGGGACAGGGGGCCCCGGGGAGCTGTTTTTT
TRBJ2-5,few,TRBD1,TRBV19,CATSTGPLLPETQYF,TGTGCCACCTCGACAGGGCCCTTGCTGCCAGAGACCCAGTACTTC
TRBJ2-7,few,.,TRBV11-2,CASSFRGATTYEQYF,TGTGCCAGCAGCTTCAGGGGGGCGACCACCTACGAGCAGTACTTC
TRBJ1-4,many,TRBD1,TRBV7-9,CASGPQGQEKLFF,TGTGCCAGCGGCCCACAGGGGCAGGAAAAACTGTTTTTT
TRBJ1-5,.,TRBD1,TRBV19,CASSIWGTANNQPQHF,TGTGCCAGTAGTATTTGGGGGACAGCGAACAATCAGCCCCAGCATTTT
TRBJ1-2,many,TRBD1,TRBV2,CASTGTGTMLYGYTF,TGTGCCAGCACGGGGACAGGCACAATGCTATATGGCTACACCTTC
TRBJ1-4,.,TRBD1,TRBV9,CASSAAAGTGDEKLFF,TGTGCCAGCAGCGCGGCTGCGGGGACAGGGGATGAAAAACTGTTTTTT
TRBJ1-5,.,.,TRBV30,CAWRGGNNQPQHF,TGTGCCTGGAGAGGGGGAAACAATCAGCCCCAGCATTTT
TRBJ1-5,.,.,TRBV7-8,CASSLVRGAKHQPQHF,TGTGCCAGCAGCTTAGTACGGGGGGCGAAGCATCAGCCCCAGCATTTT
TRBJ1-2,.,.,TRBV7-9,CASSLFLRRGSSVNYGYTF,TGTGCCAGCAGCTTATTTCTTCGCCGTGGCAGCAGTGTTAACTATGGCTACACCTTC
TRBJ2-5,many,TRBD1,TRBV29-1,CSVDDRGQETQYF,TGCAGCGTTGACGACAGGGGTCAAGAGACCCAGTACTTC
TRBJ1-2,few,.,TRBV6-6,CASSYSSVAGTNYGYTF,TGTGCCAGCAGTTACTCGAGTGTGGCAGGGACTAACTATGGCTACACCTTC
TRBJ1-1,.,.,TRBV24-1,CATSDQRQPKAFF,TGTGCCACCAGTGATCAGCGACAGCCAAAAGCTTTCTTT
TRBJ1-4,many,TRBD1,TRBV7-9,CASSFSLRDRGEKLFF,TGTGCCAGCAGCTTCAGCCTCCGGGACAGGGGTGAAAAACTGTTTTTT
TRBJ1-4,.,TRBD1,TRBV30,CAWTTGQGREKLFF,TGTGCCTGGACCACTGGACAGGGGAGGGAAAAACTGTTTTTT
TRBJ2-7,once,.,TRBV19,CASSLDHPSYEQYF,TGCGCCAGCAGCCTCGACCACCCCTCCTACGAGCAGTACTTC
TRBJ1-1,many,.,TRBV5-1,CASSLDRVKAFF,TGCGCCAGCAGCTTGGACAGGGTGAAGGCTTTCTTT
TRBJ2-5,many,TRBD2,TRBV15,CATSRSPTSGARETQYF,TGTGCCACCAGCAGATCTCCGACTAGCGGGGCCCGGGAGACCCAGTACTTC
TRBJ1-3,once,.,TRBV29-1,CSVEDHGRGSYGYTIYF,TGCAGCGTTGAAGATCATGGGAGGGGATCCTATGGCTACACCATATATTTT
TRBJ2-5,.,.,TRBV29-1,CSLRTVQETQYF,TGCAGCCTTAGGACAGTCCAAGAGACCCAGTACTTC
TRBJ2-7,.,TRBD2,TRBV6-5,CASKSGTKTYEQYF,TGTGCCAGCAAATCCGGGACTAAAACCTACGAGCAGTACTTC
TRBJ2-7,.,TRBD2,TRBV28,CATEREDMDEQYF,TGTGCCACCGAGCGGGAGGATATGGACGAGCAGTACTTC
TRBJ2-7,.,TRBD2,TRBV19,CATKQGTGTSLYF,TGTGCCACCAAACAGGGCACCGGGACTAGCTTGTACTTC
TRBJ2-7,many,.,TRBV20-1,CSARDLAAYEQYF,TGCAGTGCTAGAGATCTGGCAGCCTACGAGCAGTACTTC
TRBJ2-7,many,TRBD1,TRBV7-6,CASSLSVQGAENEQYF,TGTGCCAGCAGCCTTAGCGTACAGGGGGCAGAAAACGAGCAGTACTTC
TRBJ2-5,many,.,TRBV10-3,CAISENKETQYF,TGTGCCATCAGTGAGAATAAAGAGACCCAGTACTTC
TRBJ2-5,.,.,TRBV10-3,CASSPPAGRGGTQYF,TGTGCCAGCTCACCACCGGCAGGGAGAGGAGGGACCCAGTACTTC
TRBJ2-7,many,TRBD1,TRBV14,CASSQVSGTGAGGQYF,TGTGCCAGCAGCCAAGTTTCCGGGACAGGGGCCGGAGGGCAGTACTTC
TRBJ1-2,few,.,TRBV27,CASSSRGGYYGYTF,TGTGCCAGCAGTTCCCGTGGCGGATACTATGGCTACACCTTC
TRBJ1-4,many,.,TRBV7-9,CASSQPPATNEKLFF,TGTGCCAGCAGCCAACCGCCCGCAACTAATGAAAAACTGTTTTTT
TRBJ1-5,.,.,TRBV10-3,CAISESWVSGNQPQHF,TGTGCCATCAGTGAGTCTTGGGTCAGCGGCAATCAGCCCCAGCATTTT
TRBJ2-7,few,TRBD1,TRBV27,CASSLRTGDNEQYF,TGTGCCAGCAGTTTAAGGACAGGGGACAACGAGCAGTACTTC
TRBJ2-5,once,.,TRBV19,CASSNTLAAQTQYF,TGTGCCAGCAGCAACACCCTTGCTGCGCAGACCCAGTACTTC
TRBJ2-6,.,TRBD2,TRBV20-1,CSGASGLADGSGANVLTF,TGCAGTGGGGCTTCGGGACTAGCGGACGGCTCTGGGGCCAACGTCCTGACTTTC
TRBJ1-1,many,.,TRBV4-3,CASSQGRSRTNTEAFF,TGCGCCAGCAGCCAAGGTCGGTCGAGGACCAACACTGAAGCTTTCTTT